This T cell receptor (beta chain) came from a study of cytomegalovirus exposure and HLA in healthy donors. The V segment lost 6 bases and the J segment 7 bases; nucleotides outside the gene matches: 10. Germline-derived CDR1 and CDR2 are KGHSH and LQKENI. The CDR3 loop spans 15 amino acids. PCR primers comprised 60 Vbeta and 13 Jbeta primers. Some clones are missing from TCRdb's copy, which holds only in-frame ones; the method was immunoSEQ multiplex PCR. The sample records 150,000 to 180,000 clones, under 80% being singletons. This TCR came from a young man in good health and CMV-seronegative. The sample comprised PBMCs. This chain joins TRBV18 and TRBJ1-5; 9 nucleotides align to TRBD1. The CDR3, as DNA: TGTGCCAGCTCCCCCTATACAGGGGGCAGGCAGCCCCAGCATTTT. Residues: CASSPYTGGRQPQHF.